Below, 3 T cell receptor beta chains from the same sample are listed, as sequenced in a study of T cells in Graves' hyperthyroidism and ophthalmopathy. TCR beta CDR3 regions were amplified from RNA. Primed by the HTBI set, a first-round RT-PCR was run on the TCR CDR3. Via MiXCR, TCRdb re-called the multiplex PCR reads, giving one row per CDR3 protein. The sample contains roughly 800,000 distinct CDR3 sequences, roughly 40% of which appear only once. Sample: blood. The source of these receptors is a man younger than 35 with Graves' hyperthyroidism.

The chain carries TRBV10-3 and TRBJ2-7, with 8 bases lining up with TRBD1. Trimming removed 4 bases from V and 4 bases from J; junction bases left unmatched: 3. Per germline, CDR1 ENHRY and CDR2 SYGVKD. This CDR3 has 13 amino acids. The chain's CDR3 is CAISGTGTYEQYF. The CDR3 DNA sequence: TGTGCCATCAGTGGGACAGGGACGTACGAGCAGTACTTC.

As for this clonotype: A much larger clone sits a single nucleotide away, making a read error possible. The chain employs TRBV19 and TRBJ1-1, with 9 bases aligning to TRBD1. The CDR3 extends over 12 amino acids. CDR1 LNHDA and CDR2 SQIVND come from the germline V gene (reference sequence). The CDR3 region is CVTGTGLPEAFF. Written as DNA, the CDR3 is TGTGTCACCGGGACAGGGCTACCTGAAGCTTTCTTT.

This clonotype was seen once. The genes are TRBV20-1 and TRBJ2-3, with 8 bases aligning to TRBD2. Losses at the gene ends were 3 bases for V and 3 bases for J; bases not matched to a gene: 5. CDR1 is DFQATT, CDR2 SNEGSKA, per germline (reference sequence). The CDR3 length is 14 residues. In nucleotides, the CDR3 is TGCAGTGCTAGCGGGGGGGCTTGGACAGATACGCAGTATTTT. This sequence encodes CSASGGAWTDTQYF.